This T cell receptor beta chain emerged from a study of blood T cells in healthy people across ages. It was with a sample-barcoded 5' primer and a J-beta primer mix that a second PCR of roughly 6 to 12 cycles was run. Through a template-switch adaptor with 12 random nucleotides, each cDNA molecule received a tag. In TCRdb, the 5' RACE reads were re-called with MiXCR into one record per CDR3 protein. The table shows 1.5 million to 2 million distinct CDR3 sequences, with 28% occurring only once. The CDR3 consists of 14 residues. The ends were cut back, 1 base at V and 3 bases at J, with 8 bases in the middle. In germline, CDR1 is MDHEN, CDR2 SYDVKM.

The sequencing sample was made of blood. This chain links TRBV28 with TRBJ2-3; the D is unclear. The TCR sequence derives from a woman aged 25 to 39 in good health. The DNA of the CDR3 is TGTGCCAGCAGTTTATTATGGAATACAGATACGCAGTATTTT. This sequence encodes CASSLLWNTDTQYF.